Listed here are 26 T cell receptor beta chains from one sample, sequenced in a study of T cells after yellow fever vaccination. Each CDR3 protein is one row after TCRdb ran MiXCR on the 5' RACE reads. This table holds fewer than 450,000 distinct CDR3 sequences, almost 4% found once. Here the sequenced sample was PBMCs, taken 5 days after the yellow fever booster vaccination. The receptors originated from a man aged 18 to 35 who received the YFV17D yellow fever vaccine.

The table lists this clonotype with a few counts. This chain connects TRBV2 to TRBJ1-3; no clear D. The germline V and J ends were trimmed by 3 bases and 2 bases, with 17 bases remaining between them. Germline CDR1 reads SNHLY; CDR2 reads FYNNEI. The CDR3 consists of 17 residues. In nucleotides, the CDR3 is TGTGCCAGCAGTGAGCGGCCCCCCCCGGATCCTGGAAACACCATATATTTT. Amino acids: CASSERPPPDPGNTIYF.

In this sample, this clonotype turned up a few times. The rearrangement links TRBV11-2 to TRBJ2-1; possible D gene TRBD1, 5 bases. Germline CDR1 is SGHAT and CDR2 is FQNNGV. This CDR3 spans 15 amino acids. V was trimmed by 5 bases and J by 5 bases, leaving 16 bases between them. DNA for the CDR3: TGTGCCAGCAGCCCCCCGGTCCCCAGGGACAATGAGCAGTTCTTC. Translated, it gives CASSPPVPRDNEQFF. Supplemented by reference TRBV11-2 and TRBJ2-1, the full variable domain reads EAGVAQSPRYKIIEKRQSVAFWCNPISGHATLYWYQQILGQGPKLLIQFQNNGVVDDSQLPKDRFSAERLKGVDSTLKIQPAKLEDSAVYLCASSPPVPRDNEQFFGPGTRLTVL.

The CDR3 spells CASSSPGRQPQHF. Written as DNA, the CDR3 is TGTGCCAGCAGTTCACCGGGACGTCAGCCCCAGCATTTT. The V and J genes are TRBV12-3 or TRBV12-4 and TRBJ1-5; a possible D gene is TRBD1 (5 bases). This CDR3 region has 13 residues. The ends were cut back, 4 bases at V and 6 bases at J, with 10 bases in the middle.

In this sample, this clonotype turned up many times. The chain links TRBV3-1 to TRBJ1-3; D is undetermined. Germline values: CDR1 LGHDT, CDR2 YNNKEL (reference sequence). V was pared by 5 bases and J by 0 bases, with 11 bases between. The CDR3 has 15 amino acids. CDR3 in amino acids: CASSSIGNSGNTIYF. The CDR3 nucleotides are TGTGCCAGCAGCTCCATCGGTAACTCTGGAAACACCATATATTTT. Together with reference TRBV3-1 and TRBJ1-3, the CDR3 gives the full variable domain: DTAVSQTPKYLVTQMGNDKSIKCEQNLGHDTMYWYKQDSKKFLKIMFSYNNKELIINETVPNRFSPKSPDKAHLNLHINSLELGDSAVYFCASSSIGNSGNTIYFGEGSWLTVV.

CDR3 bases: TGTGCCAGCAGTCCCTCGGACGGCAATCAGCCCCAGCATTTT. As protein: CASSPSDGNQPQHF. J is TRBJ1-5 and V is TRBV6-6; D is unclear. V dropped 5 bases and J dropped 2 bases, with 10 bases sitting between them. The CDR3 is 14 amino acids. Germline CDR1 and CDR2: MNHNY and SVGAGI (reference sequence).

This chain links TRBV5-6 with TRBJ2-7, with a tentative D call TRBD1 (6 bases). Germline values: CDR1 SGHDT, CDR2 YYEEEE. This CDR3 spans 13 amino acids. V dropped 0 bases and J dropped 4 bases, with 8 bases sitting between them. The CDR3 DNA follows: TGTGCCAGCAGCTTGGGGACAGAATACGAGCAGTACGTC. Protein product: CASSLGTEYEQYV.

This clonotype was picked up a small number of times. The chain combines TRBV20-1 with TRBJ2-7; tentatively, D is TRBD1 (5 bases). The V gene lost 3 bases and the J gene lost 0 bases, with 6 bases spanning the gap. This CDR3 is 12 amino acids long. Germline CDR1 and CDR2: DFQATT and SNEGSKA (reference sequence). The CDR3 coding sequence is TGCAGTGCTAGTCAGGGCTCCTACGAGCAGTACTTC. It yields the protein CSASQGSYEQYF.

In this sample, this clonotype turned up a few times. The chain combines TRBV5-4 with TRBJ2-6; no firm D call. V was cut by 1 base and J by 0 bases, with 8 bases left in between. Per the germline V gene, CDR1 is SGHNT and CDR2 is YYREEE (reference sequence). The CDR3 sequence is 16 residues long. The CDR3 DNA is TGTGCCAGCAGCTTGATCGCCGCCTCTGGGGCCAACGTCCTGACTTTC. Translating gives CASSLIAASGANVLTF.

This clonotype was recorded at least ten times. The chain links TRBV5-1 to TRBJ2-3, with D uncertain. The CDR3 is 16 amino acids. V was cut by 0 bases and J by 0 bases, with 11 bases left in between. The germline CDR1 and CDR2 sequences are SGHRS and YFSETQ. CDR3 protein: CASSLARLTSTDTQYF. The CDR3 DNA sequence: TGCGCCAGCAGCTTGGCCCGATTGACTAGCACAGATACGCAGTATTTT. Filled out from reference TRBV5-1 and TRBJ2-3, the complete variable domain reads KAGVTQTPRYLIKTRGQQVTLSCSPISGHRSVSWYQQTPGQGLQFLFEYFSETQRNKGNFPGRFSGRQFSNSRSEMNVSTLELGDSALYLCASSLARLTSTDTQYFGPGTRLTVL.

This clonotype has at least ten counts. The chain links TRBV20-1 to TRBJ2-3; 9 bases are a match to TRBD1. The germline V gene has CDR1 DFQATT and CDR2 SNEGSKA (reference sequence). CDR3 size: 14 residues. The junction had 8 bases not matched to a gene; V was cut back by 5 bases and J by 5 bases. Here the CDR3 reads CSARGQGVKDTQYF. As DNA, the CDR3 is TGCAGTGCTCGGGGACAGGGAGTGAAAGATACGCAGTATTTT.

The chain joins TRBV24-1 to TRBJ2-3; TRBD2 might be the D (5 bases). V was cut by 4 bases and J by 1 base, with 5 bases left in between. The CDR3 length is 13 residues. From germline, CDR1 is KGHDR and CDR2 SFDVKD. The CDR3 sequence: CATSDGGTDTQYF. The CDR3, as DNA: TGTGCCACCAGTGACGGGGGCACAGATACGCAGTATTTT.

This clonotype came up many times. This CDR3 reads CASSKGDSQSGADTQYF. CDR3 in DNA: TGTGCCAGCAGCAAAGGTGACAGTCAGTCTGGGGCAGATACGCAGTATTTT. The rearrangement joins TRBV21-1 to TRBJ2-3; the table calls TRBD1, which could not be checked here. TRBV21-1 is a pseudogene segment. The CDR3 has 17 amino acids.

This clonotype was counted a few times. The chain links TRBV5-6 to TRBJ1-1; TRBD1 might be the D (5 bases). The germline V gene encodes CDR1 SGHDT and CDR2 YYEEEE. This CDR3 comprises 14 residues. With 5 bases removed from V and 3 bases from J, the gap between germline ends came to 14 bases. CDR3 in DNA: TGTGCCAGCAGTAAGAGGGGCCGAGACACTGAAGCTTTCTTT. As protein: CASSKRGRDTEAFF.

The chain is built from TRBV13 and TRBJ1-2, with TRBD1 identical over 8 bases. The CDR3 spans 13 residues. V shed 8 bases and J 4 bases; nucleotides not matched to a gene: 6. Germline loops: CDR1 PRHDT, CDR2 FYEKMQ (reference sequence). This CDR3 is CASAQGAGYGYTF. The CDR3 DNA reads TGTGCCAGCGCCCAGGGGGCCGGCTATGGCTACACCTTC.

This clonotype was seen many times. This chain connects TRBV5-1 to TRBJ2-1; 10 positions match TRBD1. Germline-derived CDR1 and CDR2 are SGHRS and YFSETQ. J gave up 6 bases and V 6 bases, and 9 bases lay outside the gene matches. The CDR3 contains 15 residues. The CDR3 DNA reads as TGCGCCAGCACCGTGGTGGGACAGGGGCTCAATGAGCAGTTCTTC. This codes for CASTVVGQGLNEQFF.

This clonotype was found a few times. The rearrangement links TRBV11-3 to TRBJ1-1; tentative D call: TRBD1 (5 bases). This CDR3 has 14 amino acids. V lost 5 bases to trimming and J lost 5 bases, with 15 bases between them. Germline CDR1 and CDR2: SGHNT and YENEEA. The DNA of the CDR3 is TGTGCCAGCAGCCCCGACGGGGGTAGGACTGAAGCTTTCTTT. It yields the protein CASSPDGGRTEAFF.

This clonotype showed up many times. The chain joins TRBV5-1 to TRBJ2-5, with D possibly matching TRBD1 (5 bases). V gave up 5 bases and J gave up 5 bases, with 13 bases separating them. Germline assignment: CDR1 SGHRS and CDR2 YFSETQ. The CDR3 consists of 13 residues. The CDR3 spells CASSKDSLETQYF. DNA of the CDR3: TGCGCCAGCAGTAAAGACAGTCTCGAGACCCAGTACTTC.

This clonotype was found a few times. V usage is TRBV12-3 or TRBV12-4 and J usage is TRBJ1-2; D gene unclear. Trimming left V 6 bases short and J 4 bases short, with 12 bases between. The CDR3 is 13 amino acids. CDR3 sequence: CASSHQDSYGYTF. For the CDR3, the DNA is TGTGCCAGCAGCCACCAGGATAGCTATGGCTACACCTTC.

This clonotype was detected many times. The CDR3 loop is CATSREGQETQYF. As DNA, the CDR3 is TGTGCCACCAGCAGAGAGGGGCAAGAGACCCAGTACTTC. The chain carries TRBV15 and TRBJ2-5; D is undetermined. This CDR3 has 13 amino acids. CDR1 is LNHNV and CDR2 is YYDKDF in the germline V gene (reference sequence). With 0 bases removed from V and 2 bases from J, the gap between germline ends came to 4 bases.

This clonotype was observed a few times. The CDR3: CASSPPNSGSYEQYF. The CDR3, as DNA: TGTGCCAGCTCACCACCGAATAGCGGCTCCTACGAGCAGTACTTC. The V call is TRBV18, the J call TRBJ2-7; D is possibly TRBD2 (6 bases). The CDR3 is 15 amino acids. V was trimmed by 0 bases and J by 0 bases, leaving 9 bases between them. Germline loops: CDR1 KGHSH, CDR2 LQKENI.

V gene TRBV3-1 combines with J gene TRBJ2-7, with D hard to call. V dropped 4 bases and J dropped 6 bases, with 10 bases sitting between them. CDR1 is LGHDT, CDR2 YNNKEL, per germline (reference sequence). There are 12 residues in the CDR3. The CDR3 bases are TGTGCCAGCAGCCTAAGCGAAAGCGAGCAGTACTTC. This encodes CASSLSESEQYF.

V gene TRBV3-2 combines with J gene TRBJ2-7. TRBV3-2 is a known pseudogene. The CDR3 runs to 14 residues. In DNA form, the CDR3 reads TGTGCCAGCAGCCAAGATAGAAAGTTCTACGAGCAGTACTTC. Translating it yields CASSQDRKFYEQYF.

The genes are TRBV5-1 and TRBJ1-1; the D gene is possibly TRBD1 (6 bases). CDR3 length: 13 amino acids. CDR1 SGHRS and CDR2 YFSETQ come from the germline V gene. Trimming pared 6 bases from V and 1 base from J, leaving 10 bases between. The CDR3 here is CASKEGGNTEAFF. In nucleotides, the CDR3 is TGCGCCAGCAAGGAGGGGGGGAACACTGAAGCTTTCTTT.

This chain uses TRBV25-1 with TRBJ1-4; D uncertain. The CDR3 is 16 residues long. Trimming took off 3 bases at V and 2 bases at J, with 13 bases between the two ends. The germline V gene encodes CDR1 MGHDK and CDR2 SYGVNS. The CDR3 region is CASSEIQAATNEKLFF. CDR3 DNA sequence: TGTGCCAGCAGTGAGATCCAGGCTGCGACTAATGAAAAACTGTTTTTT.

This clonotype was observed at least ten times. The CDR3: CSAVDRGPDTIYF. DNA of the CDR3: TGCAGTGCTGTGGACAGGGGGCCAGACACCATATATTTT. The chain carries TRBV20-1 and TRBJ1-3; 11 nucleotides line up with TRBD1. After removal of 5 bases from V and 8 bases from J, the junction contained 5 bases not matched to a gene. The CDR3 is made up of 13 amino acids. Germline CDR1 and CDR2: DFQATT and SNEGSKA (reference sequence).

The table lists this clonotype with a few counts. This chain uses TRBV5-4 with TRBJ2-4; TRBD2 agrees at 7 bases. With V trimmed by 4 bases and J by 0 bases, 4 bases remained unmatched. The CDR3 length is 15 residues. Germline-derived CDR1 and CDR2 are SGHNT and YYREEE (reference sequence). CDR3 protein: CASSPSGIAKNIQYF. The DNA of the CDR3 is TGTGCCAGCAGCCCTAGCGGAATAGCCAAAAACATTCAGTACTTC. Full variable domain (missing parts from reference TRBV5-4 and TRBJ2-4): ETGVTQSPTHLIKTRGQQVTLRCSSQSGHNTVSWYQQALGQGPQFIFQYYREEENGRGNFPPRFSGLQFPNYSSELNVNALELDDSALYLCASSPSGIAKNIQYFGAGTRLSVL.